The 13 T cell receptor beta chains below were found in one sample sequenced in a study of Tregs in tolerant kidney transplant recipients. Data came from immunoSEQ multiplex PCR; TCRdb stores just in-frame clones and leaves some out. The table lists 90,000 to 130,000 clones, around 90% of them singletons, with around 0.35% in the top ten. The specimen comprised CD4+ T cells from blood, sampled before the transplant. Receptor source: a human donor who received a combined kidney and bone marrow transplant.

J is TRBJ2-2 and V is TRBV27; 10 bases map to TRBD2. This CDR3 has 17 amino acids. V shed 3 bases, J shed 0 bases, and the junction held 4 bases outside the gene matches. Germline values: CDR1 MNHEY, CDR2 SMNVEV (reference sequence). CDR3 in amino acids: CASSFVAGGPNTGELFF. In DNA, the CDR3 is TGTGCCAGCAGTTTTGTAGCGGGAGGCCCGAACACCGGGGAGCTGTTTTTT.

V gene TRBV6-5 combines with J gene TRBJ1-6; 8 bases match TRBD1. CDR1 is MNHEY, CDR2 SVGAGI, per germline. The V gene end was trimmed by 5 bases and the J gene end by 5 bases; junction bases not matched to a gene: 5. This CDR3 region has 15 residues. This CDR3 is CASSIRQGNNSPLHF. CDR3 nucleotide sequence: TGTGCCAGCAGTATCAGACAGGGGAATAATTCACCCCTCCACTTT.

The rearrangement uses TRBV6-1 and TRBJ2-1; 9 bases are a match to TRBD2. Trimming at V came to 6 bases and at J to 3 bases, leaving 3 bases not matched to a gene. The germline V gene has CDR1 MNHNS and CDR2 SASEGT. This CDR3 comprises 14 residues. The CDR3 spells CASRGLARYNEQFF. DNA of the CDR3: TGTGCCAGCAGGGGACTAGCTCGCTACAATGAGCAGTTCTTC.

The rearrangement links TRBV6-5 to TRBJ1-6; 9 bases match TRBD1. The germline V gene encodes CDR1 MNHEY and CDR2 SVGAGI. V shed 6 bases and J 7 bases; nucleotides not matched to a gene: 7. This CDR3 contains 15 residues. DNA for the CDR3: TGTGCCAGCAGACGCAACGACAGGGGGAATTCACCCCTCCACTTT. Translation: CASRRNDRGNSPLHF.

The gene calls are TRBV7-8 and TRBJ2-5; TRBD1 matches at 8 bases. V trimming: 1 base; J trimming: 5 bases; junction bases outside the gene matches: 6. Germline loops: CDR1 SGHVS, CDR2 FQNEAQ. This CDR3 has 15 residues. The CDR3, as DNA: TGTGCCAGCAGCTTAGACTCCAGGGGGCTCGAGACCCAGTACTTC. Its protein is CASSLDSRGLETQYF.

The CDR3 nucleotides are TGTGCCAGCAGCTTATCAGGGCGGGGGGGCAGAGAGACCCAGTACTTC. Protein product: CASSLSGRGGRETQYF. This sequence joins TRBV7-2 and TRBJ2-5; 9 bases line up with TRBD2. CDR1 SGHTA and CDR2 FQGNSA come from the germline V gene. This CDR3 spans 16 amino acids. Trimming removed 2 bases from V and 4 bases from J; junction bases left unmatched: 8. Full variable domain (remainder filled in from reference TRBV7-2 and TRBJ2-5): GAGVSQSPSNKVTEKGKDVELRCDPISGHTALYWYRQSLGQGLEFLIYFQGNSAPDKSGLPSDRFSAERTGGSVSTLTIQRTQQEDSAVYLCASSLSGRGGRETQYFGPGTRLLVL.

This clone appeared once. An end of the junction differs from the germline gene, which may be a read error. The chain links TRBV7-2 to TRBJ2-4, with 9 bases that match TRBD1. The length of the CDR3 is 14 residues. Looked up from germline, CDR1 is SGHTA and CDR2 is FQGNSA. CDR3 sequence: CASSEGDRVTPKWF. CDR3 bases: TGTGCCAGCAGCGAAGGGGACAGGGTTACCCCTAAATGGTTC.

This rearrangement joins TRBV13 to TRBJ2-3; D unresolved. The CDR3 is made up of 13 amino acids. Trimming left V 7 bases short and J 4 bases short, with 12 bases between. Germline CDR1 PRHDT, CDR2 FYEKMQ (reference sequence). The CDR3 sequence: CASTANRADTQYF. The CDR3 DNA is TGTGCCAGCACAGCAAACCGGGCAGATACGCAGTATTTT.

This sequence joins TRBV7-9 and TRBJ2-5; TRBD1 agrees at 7 bases. Germline CDR1 SEHNR, CDR2 FQNEAQ (reference sequence). Trimming at V came to 5 bases and at J to 3 bases, leaving 3 bases not matched to a gene. The CDR3 is 13 residues long. CDR3 residues: CASSATGEETQYF. In DNA, the CDR3 is TGTGCCAGCAGCGCCACAGGGGAAGAGACCCAGTACTTC.

This clone appeared a single time. The genes are TRBV13 and TRBJ2-1; 9 nucleotides agree with TRBD1. CDR3 length equals 17 residues. With 4 bases clipped from V and 5 bases from J, the junction kept 12 bases outside the gene matches. The germline V gene has CDR1 PRHDT and CDR2 FYEKMQ (reference sequence). CDR3 bases: TGTGCCAGCAGCTATCTAATCAACAGGGGGCCAGACAATGAGCAGTTCTTC. Translation: CASSYLINRGPDNEQFF.

This clone showed up just once. CDR3 region: CASSTTTGKAFF. CDR3 nucleotide sequence: TGCGCCAGCAGCACAACGACAGGGAAAGCTTTCTTT. The V call is TRBV5-1, the J call TRBJ1-1, with TRBD1 matching 7 bases. The germline gives CDR1 SGHRS, CDR2 YFSETQ. This CDR3 region has 12 residues. V lost 4 bases and J lost 9; bases outside the gene matches: 6.

The rearrangement links TRBV5-6 to TRBJ2-4, with 9 bases lining up with TRBD1. The germline gives CDR1 SGHDT, CDR2 YYEEEE. The CDR3 consists of 14 residues. Losses at the gene ends were 4 bases for V and 8 bases for J; bases not matched to a gene: 7. CDR3 sequence: CASSTRDRADIQYF. CDR3 DNA sequence: TGTGCCAGCAGCACCCGGGACAGGGCGGACATTCAGTACTTC.

The chain employs TRBV9 and TRBJ2-3, with TRBD2 identical over 12 bases. V was clipped by 3 bases and J by 2 bases; unmatched bases: 1. Germline-derived CDR1 and CDR2 are SGDLS and YYNGEE. This CDR3 region has 15 residues. CDR3 in DNA: TGTGCCAGCAGCGGGACTAGCGGGATCACAGATACGCAGTATTTT. Protein: CASSGTSGITDTQYF.